A selection of T cell receptor beta chains follows, all from one sample in a study of Graves' ophthalmopathy and Graves' hyperthyroidism. From the multiplex PCR reads, TCRdb called clonotypes with MiXCR, one entry per CDR3 protein. The data show 350,000 to 450,000 distinct CDR3 sequences, about 16% seen once. The specimen was peripheral blood. Source of these receptors: a young woman with Graves' ophthalmopathy. CDR3s include the opening cysteine and the closing phenylalanine or tryptophan.

J gene	CDR3 length	V gene	CDR3 protein
TRBJ2-2	15	TRBV10-1	CASSGGSGRTGELFF
TRBJ2-2	15	TRBV6-1	CASSGGRANTGELFF
TRBJ2-7	15	TRBV7-2	CASSPGGSRTYEQYF
TRBJ2-7	14	TRBV30	CAWSLTGGRYEQYF
TRBJ2-7	17	TRBV6-5	CASSYSIIAGTAWEQYF
TRBJ2-7	13	TRBV7-3	CASSLNGRYEQYF
TRBJ1-1	14	TRBV12-3/TRBV12-4	CASSLKGSGTEAFF
TRBJ2-5	11	TRBV20-1	CSARLEETQYF
TRBJ2-2	17	TRBV3-1	CASSQPTIGTFTGELFF
TRBJ1-5	18	TRBV6-5	CTSSPRRGVSYSNQPQHF
TRBJ2-7	13	TRBV4-2	CASSQDLGAPGYF
TRBJ2-7	19	TRBV28	CASSLGPGLAGGPIGEQYF
TRBJ2-2	16	TRBV29-1	CSVEDWVAGNTGELFF
TRBJ1-2	13	TRBV29-1	CSALTGPGGGYTF
TRBJ2-7	13	TRBV7-2	CASSDRGRYEQYF
TRBJ2-7	14	TRBV7-2	CASSLSTGPYEQYF
TRBJ2-7	12	TRBV25-1	CATRTVDYEQYF
TRBJ2-2	13	TRBV30	CAWGTGLTGELFF
TRBJ1-1	14	TRBV11-2	CASSLDLRNTEAFF
TRBJ1-2	15	TRBV5-1	CASSFIAGSRNGYTF
TRBJ1-3	13	TRBV11-2	CASSYGSGNTIYF
TRBJ1-5	15	TRBV12-3/TRBV12-4	CASSLSLGRNQPQHF
TRBJ2-7	16	TRBV11-2	CASSRTIAGSSYEQYF
TRBJ1-2	12	TRBV27	CASSTGWGGYTF
TRBJ2-7	16	TRBV7-2	CASSQRSGTGLYEQYF
TRBJ2-7	16	TRBV28	CASSFSGPSLSYEQYF
TRBJ2-7	14	TRBV7-6	CASSFSGPTYEQYF
TRBJ2-5	13	TRBV9	CASSVRGLETQYF
TRBJ1-3	13	TRBV6-5	CATCSRSGNTIYF
TRBJ1-1	13	TRBV15	CATTSSGRTEAFF
TRBJ2-2	14	TRBV27	CASSFYGGTGELFF
TRBJ2-7	17	TRBV28	CASSSGFSGTARFEQYF
TRBJ2-4	16	TRBV7-9	CASSHLSGRGGNIQYF
TRBJ2-7	17	TRBV30	CAWSVFPQDLGLREQYF
TRBJ2-1	16	TRBV10-3	CAISEAVVTILNEQFF
TRBJ1-6	13	TRBV28	CASSELGDSPLHF
TRBJ2-6	16	TRBV24-1	CATSDFRESGANVLTF
TRBJ1-5	15	TRBV30	CAWTGGDYNGQPQHF
TRBJ2-7	14	TRBV29-1	CSVESLAGGYEQYF
TRBJ2-7	14	TRBV6-2/TRBV6-3	CASSYSAGVYEQYF
TRBJ2-7	14	TRBV27	CASSLWRGSYEQYF
TRBJ2-7	13	TRBV19	CASSTGLDYEQYF
TRBJ2-7	14	TRBV6-1	CASSHPGGYYEQYF
TRBJ1-6	17	TRBV6-1	CASSERSEGLRNSPLHF
TRBJ2-5	16	TRBV4-1	CASSQGTVPAQETQYF
TRBJ2-7	15	TRBV7-2	CASSSTTSGGYEQYF
TRBJ1-1	14	TRBV6-2/TRBV6-3	CASSYKGAVTEAFF
TRBJ2-7	16	TRBV28	CASSSPGQPQTYEQYF
TRBJ1-6	14	TRBV12-3/TRBV12-4	CASREQGYNSPLHF
TRBJ1-2	14	TRBV7-2	CASSPHRGNYGYTF
TRBJ2-5	15	TRBV27	CASSFEGKGGETQYF
TRBJ1-5	13	TRBV19	CASNPLGNQPQHF
TRBJ1-3	15	TRBV28	CASTSRGSPGNTIYF